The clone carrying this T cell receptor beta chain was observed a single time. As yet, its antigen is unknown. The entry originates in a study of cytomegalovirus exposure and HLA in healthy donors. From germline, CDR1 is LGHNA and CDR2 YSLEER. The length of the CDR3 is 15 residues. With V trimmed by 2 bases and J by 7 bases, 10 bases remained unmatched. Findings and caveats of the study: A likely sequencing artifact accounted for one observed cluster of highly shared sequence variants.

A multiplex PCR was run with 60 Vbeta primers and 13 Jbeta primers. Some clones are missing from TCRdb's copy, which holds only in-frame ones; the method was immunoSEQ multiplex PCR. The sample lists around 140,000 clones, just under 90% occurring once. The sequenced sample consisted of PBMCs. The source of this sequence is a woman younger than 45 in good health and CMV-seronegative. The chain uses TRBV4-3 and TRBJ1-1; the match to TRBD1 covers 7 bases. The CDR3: CASSQYRTGVSEAFF. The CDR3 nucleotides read TGCGCCAGCAGCCAATATAGGACAGGTGTAAGTGAAGCTTTCTTT.